This TCR beta chain is from a study of Graves' ophthalmopathy and Graves' hyperthyroidism. Study conclusions and caveats: Appearing in blood as well were most expanded thyroid clonotypes above 0.001 frequency.

Fresh peripheral blood (about 9 ml) yielded the PBMCs. Amplifying from RNA transcripts, the study obtained TCR beta CDR3 regions. HTBI-primed first-round RT-PCR preceded second-round multiplex PCR. TCRdb recomputed calls from the multiplex PCR reads with MiXCR, one row per CDR3 protein. The data contain hundreds of thousands of distinct CDR3 sequences, about 47% of them seen just once; the ten biggest clones take up less than 60%. Regarding this clonotype: The target antigen is unknown.

The sample was peripheral blood. The receptor was isolated from an adult man with Graves' ophthalmopathy.

CDR3 in amino acids: CASSSSGERDGELFF. DNA for the CDR3: TGTGCCAGCTCGTCTAGCGGGGAGAGAGACGGGGAGCTGTTTTTT. The chain recombines TRBV2 with TRBJ2-2, with TRBD2 identical over 9 bases. The CDR3 covers 15 residues. Germline-derived CDR1 and CDR2 are SNHLY and FYNNEI. Trimming cost V 8 bases and J 7 bases; bases outside gene matches: 11.